This record concerns one T cell receptor beta chain sequence. Its antigen remains unknown. V was pared by 2 bases and J by 0 bases, with 5 bases between. The CDR3 consists of 14 residues. Germline V gives CDR1 SGDLS, CDR2 YYNGEE. Negatively enriched CD4+ T cells were divided by CD45RA into naive and memory. The data are from a study of shared clonotypes between healthy human individuals. Study results and caveats: Sharing of clonotypes among donors was expected to vary with sequencing depth. Investigators collected only blood, and repertoires in tissues likely differ.

The assay ran at deep level. Clones were read by immunoSEQ multiplex PCR, and TCRdb kept only the in-frame ones, dropping some. Among 2 million to 2.5 million clones, more than 90% were seen once, and the ten largest hold less than 0.15%. The J gene is TRBJ2-2, the V gene TRBV9; D gene ambiguous. The clonotype was recovered from a man between 18 and 29 years old in good health. Material for sequencing was naive CD4+ T cells sorted from blood. Subset denoted: CD45RA+ positively selected. CDR3: CASSVRTNTGELFF. CDR3 in DNA: TGTGCCAGCAGCGTCCGCACGAACACCGGGGAGCTGTTTTTT.